The clone carrying this T cell receptor (beta chain) was counted ten times or more. Its antigen remains unidentified. One end of the junction fails to match germline, which may point to a read error. Molecular barcoding with unique molecular identifiers was used for the TCRbeta library. From the PCR reads, TCRdb called clonotypes with MiXCR, one entry per CDR3 protein. The sample shows about 610,000 distinct CDR3 sequences, more than 20% of them seen only once. Germline loops: CDR1 SGHRS, CDR2 YFSETQ. There are 13 residues in the CDR3. This sample was included in a study of T-cell reconstitution after alpha-beta-depleted transplantation in children. Study-wide results and limits: After transplant, high TCRbeta diversity at day 60 in some patients arose from surviving recipient T cells and thymic progenitors.

The clonotype was recovered from a boy in the first two years of life with Wiskott-Aldrich syndrome, due to receive a stem cell transplant. This chain joins TRBV5-1 and TRBJ2-7; 7 positions match TRBD1. Sequencing was performed on PBMCs, taken before TCRalphabeta/CD19-depleted stem cell transplant. The CDR3: CASSPQGPYEQYF. CDR3 DNA sequence: TGTGCCAGCAGTCCACAGGGGCCCTACGAGCAGTACTTC.